These 11 T cell receptor beta chains share one sample of origin, sequenced in a study of cytomegalovirus exposure and HLA in healthy donors. The primer mix had 60 Vbeta and 13 Jbeta primers. The data were produced by immunoSEQ multiplex PCR, yet TCRdb's version contains in-frame clones alone and is incomplete. The sample has 100,000 to 150,000 clones, 80% seen once; the top ten hold around 8.9%. Input material: PBMCs. Every receptor here comes from a man aged 25 to 40 in good health and CMV-seropositive.

This sequence joins TRBV7-6 and TRBJ2-3; D gene unclear. V was shortened by 1 base and J by 4 bases, with 6 bases between the two germline ends. From germline, CDR1 is SGHVS and CDR2 FNYEAQ. This CDR3 comprises 13 residues. CDR3 DNA: TGTGCCAGCAGCTTAGACAAGTCAGATACGCAGTATTTT. Translating gives CASSLDKSDTQYF.

The rearrangement joins TRBV6-5 to TRBJ2-2; no clear D. The CDR3 has 16 residues. V lost 0 bases to trimming and J lost 3 bases, with 11 bases between them. CDR1 MNHEY and CDR2 SVGAGI come from the germline V gene. CDR3 bases: TGTGCCAGCAGTTACTCGAAGACAAAATACACCGGGGAGCTGTTTTTT. Translating gives CASSYSKTKYTGELFF.

The chain is built from TRBV19 and TRBJ1-2; 8 nucleotides align to TRBD1. CDR1 LNHDA and CDR2 SQIVND come from the germline V gene (reference sequence). CDR3 length: 14 amino acids. With 5 bases clipped from V and 6 bases from J, the junction kept 8 bases outside the gene matches. The CDR3 DNA reads as TGTGCCAGTAGTGAGACAGGGGTGCTCAATGGCTACACCTTC. It codes for CASSETGVLNGYTF.

V gene TRBV9 combines with J gene TRBJ2-1, with 11 bases identical to TRBD2. Per the germline V gene, CDR1 is SGDLS and CDR2 is YYNGEE. The junction had 3 bases not matched to a gene; V was cut back by 3 bases and J by 4 bases. The CDR3 totals 15 residues. The DNA of the CDR3 is TGTGCCAGCAGCGAAAGACTAGCGGGGTACAATGAGCAGTTCTTC. It is translated as CASSERLAGYNEQFF.

This sequence joins TRBV7-9 and TRBJ2-7; TRBD1 might be the D (6 bases). The germline V and J ends were trimmed by 4 bases and 3 bases, with 13 bases remaining between them. The CDR3 is 14 amino acids. The germline gives CDR1 SEHNR, CDR2 FQNEAQ (reference sequence). In DNA form, the CDR3 reads TGTGCCAGCAGCTCAACCGGGACAAGCTACGAGCAGTACTTC. It encodes CASSSTGTSYEQYF. Complete variable domain (other parts from reference TRBV7-9 and TRBJ2-7): DTGVSQNPRHKITKRGQNVTFRCDPISEHNRLYWYRQTLGQGPEFLTYFQNEAQLEKSRLLSDRFSAERPKGSFSTLEIQRTEQGDSAMYLCASSSTGTSYEQYFGPGTRLTVT.

The chain is built from TRBV7-9 and TRBJ2-2, with TRBD1 matching over 8 bases. CDR3 size: 16 residues. CDR1 and CDR2 from the germline V gene are SEHNR and FQNEAQ (reference sequence). V trimming: 6 bases; J trimming: 7 bases; junction bases outside the gene matches: 13. The CDR3 protein is CASRVDRGPLGGELFF. CDR3 bases: TGTGCCAGCAGGGTAGACAGGGGCCCGCTGGGCGGGGAGCTGTTTTTT.

The rearrangement joins TRBV5-1 to TRBJ1-1; 7 bases fit TRBD1. V shed 0 bases and J 3 bases; nucleotides not matched to a gene: 11. Per the germline V gene, CDR1 is SGHRS and CDR2 is YFSETQ. CDR3 length equals 17 residues. The CDR3, as DNA: TGCGCCAGCAGCTTGGTAGGGGGCCGGCATCATGACACTGAAGCTTTCTTT. Translating it yields CASSLVGGRHHDTEAFF.

The J gene is TRBJ2-4, the V gene TRBV7-2, with 10 bases aligning to TRBD2. With V trimmed by 1 base and J by 3 bases, 3 bases remained unmatched. The CDR3 sequence is 16 residues long. Germline V gene data show CDR1 as SGHTA and CDR2 as FQGNSA. The CDR3 DNA sequence: TGTGCCAGCAGCTTAGGAGCGGGGGGGATCAAAAACATTCAGTACTTC. Residues: CASSLGAGGIKNIQYF.

The genes are TRBV7-3 and TRBJ2-2, with D possibly TRBD1 on 6 matching bases. Per germline, CDR1 SGHTA and CDR2 FQGTGA. The V end was cut by 5 bases, the J end by 1 base, with 11 bases between. The CDR3 contains 15 residues. The CDR3 spells CASSPQGLNTGELFF. The CDR3 nucleotides are TGTGCCAGCAGCCCACAGGGCTTGAACACCGGGGAGCTGTTTTTT.

This clone was observed once. The chain links TRBV2 to TRBJ1-1, with 7 positions matching TRBD1. J gave up 1 base and V 10 bases, and 9 bases lay outside the gene matches. Germline assignment: CDR1 SNHLY and CDR2 FYNNEI. This CDR3 has 14 residues. CDR3: CATKPRQGNTEAFF. CDR3 nucleotides: TGTGCCACCAAACCAAGACAGGGGAACACTGAAGCTTTCTTT. Complete variable domain (other parts from reference TRBV2 and TRBJ1-1): EPEVTQTPSHQVTQMGQEVILRCVPISNHLYFYWYRQILGQKVEFLVSFYNNEISEKSEIFDDQFSVERPDGSNFTLKIRSTKLEDSAMYFCATKPRQGNTEAFFGQGTRLTVV.

The chain links TRBV6-5 to TRBJ2-3; 9 positions agree with TRBD2. Trimming at V came to 2 bases and at J to 2 bases, leaving 2 bases not matched to a gene. This CDR3 has 15 residues. Germline V CDR1 and CDR2: MNHEY, SVGAGI. This CDR3 is CASSYAGGNTDTQYF. CDR3 nucleotides: TGTGCCAGCAGTTACGCGGGGGGGAACACAGATACGCAGTATTTT.